In this sample, the clone carrying this TCR beta chain turned up many times. Library preparation followed earlier protocols using designated TCR primers. TCRdb independently ran MiXCR on the PCR reads; one entry per CDR3 protein. The data show about 640,000 distinct CDR3 sequences, about 20% seen once. The data originate from a study of molecular identifiers for immune sequencing clone quantification. The germline gives CDR1 MDHEN, CDR2 SYDVKM. Trimming removed 4 bases from V and 1 base from J; junction bases left unmatched: 10. This CDR3 region has 16 residues. Source material for naive CD8 libraries was roughly 17,000 to 1,100,000 sorted cells, with 10%, 30% or 50% RNA. For naive CD8 T cells, sorting used the CD8+CD4-CCR7+CD45RA+ phenotype.

The J gene is TRBJ2-7, the V gene TRBV28, with 7 bases that match TRBD1. Sequenced sample: naive CD8+ T cells from blood, with Jurkat cell RNA spiked in. Documented subset: FACS-sorted CD8+CD4-CCR7+CD45RA+ naive T cells. This TCR came from a human donor in good health. Some libraries in this study had Jurkat cell RNA spiked in. The CDR3 loop reads CASSSIYRGPSYEQYF. CDR3 coding DNA: TGTGCCAGCAGTTCCATTTACAGGGGCCCGTCCTACGAGCAGTACTTC.